The text below deals with one T cell receptor beta chain. Its antigen is unidentified. This specimen belongs to a study of cytomegalovirus exposure and HLA in healthy donors. There are 15 residues in the CDR3. Germline V gene sequence: CDR1 SGHNT, CDR2 YENEEA. Trimming cost V 4 bases and J 5 bases; bases outside gene matches: 3. The donors were part of the validation cohort, which consisted of over a hundred subjects and was separate from the first cohort of roughly 620 subjects. Sequencing was performed with immunoSEQ multiplex PCR; in TCRdb, only in-frame clones are kept and a portion is missing. The table shows about 160,000 clones, with 89% occurring only once. Overall study results and limits: It was confirmed in vitro that a few of the CMV-associated chains were specific for CMV antigens.

The chain joins TRBV11-3 to TRBJ2-1; 12 positions match TRBD2. The clonotype comes from a man younger than 35 in good health and CMV-seropositive. The specimen sequenced was PBMCs. The CDR3 coding sequence is TGTGCCAGCAGCTCGTGGACTAGCGGGGACAATGAGCAGTTCTTC. Its translation: CASSSWTSGDNEQFF.